The TCR beta chain described here comes from a study of blood T cell repertoires in COVID-19. This clone was seen more than once but under ten times. This specimen includes other DNA sequences encoding the same CDR3. The method was immunoSEQ multiplex PCR; TCRdb's version includes in-frame clones alone and lacks a portion of them. The data show approximately 220,000 clones, 80% to 90% seen once. What was sequenced was peripheral blood. The TCR comes from a woman aged 45-65 years with acute or convalescent COVID-19.

The CDR3 region is CASSLQQGANYGYTF. In nucleotides, the CDR3 is TGTGCCAGCAGCTTACAACAGGGGGCTAACTATGGCTACACCTTC. The gene calls are TRBV7-2 and TRBJ1-2; TRBD1 matches at 8 bases. This CDR3 contains 15 residues. Germline loops: CDR1 SGHTA, CDR2 FQGNSA. Losses at the gene ends were 2 bases for V and 0 bases for J; bases not matched to a gene: 2. Full variable domain (rest looked up from reference TRBV7-2 and TRBJ1-2): GAGVSQSPSNKVTEKGKDVELRCDPISGHTALYWYRQSLGQGLEFLIYFQGNSAPDKSGLPSDRFSAERTGGSVSTLTIQRTQQEDSAVYLCASSLQQGANYGYTFGSGTRLTVV.